The source of this TCR beta chain is a study of cytomegalovirus exposure and HLA in healthy donors. Study findings and constraints: The study carried out a later analysis of TCR beta sequences. It associated some 17,000 of them with specific HLA alleles at a false discovery rate of 0.05.

V lost 6 bases to trimming and J lost 4 bases; unmatched junction nucleotides: 3. CDR1 and CDR2 (germline): MDHEN, SYDVKM. This CDR3 has 13 amino acids. With 60 Vbeta and 13 Jbeta primers, the PCR was carried out. Source study methods: A later analysis counted about 80 million unique TCR beta chains, some 10 million shared. Sequencing used immunoSEQ multiplex PCR; TCRdb keeps in-frame clones, though not all of them. V, J and clone size are those of that table, while D and trimming were read from the DNA. The data hold approximately 170,000 clones, with 83% observed a single time. To note about this clone: Its antigen is unidentified.

The rearrangement uses TRBV28 and TRBJ2-7, with 10 bases aligning to TRBD1. Sequencing was done on a sample of PBMCs. The TCR comes from a man aged 45-65 years in good health and CMV-seropositive. The CDR3 is CASRWDRGYEQYF. DNA of the CDR3: TGTGCCAGCAGGTGGGACAGGGGTTACGAGCAGTACTTC.